Listed below are T cell receptor beta chains from one sample, sequenced in a study of blood T cell repertoires in COVID-19. Some clones are missing from TCRdb's copy, which holds only in-frame ones; the method was immunoSEQ multiplex PCR. The top ten hold roughly a sixth of the sample, which has over 200,000 clones, 65% to 90% seen once. The sample consisted of PBMCs or T cells enriched from blood (not recorded which). All receptors derive from a man aged 18 to 29 who had recovered from COVID-19. Each CDR3 is given with its conserved first and last residue. The D gene is left open where the match is weak. The size of a clone is reported for some rows only, either as once, few or many, or as a class for expanded clones.

j_call v_call d_call clone_size cdr3_nt cdr3_aa
TRBJ1-2 TRBV28 NA NA TGTGCCAGCAGTCCTAGAACCATCTATGGCTACACCTTC CASSPRTIYGYTF
TRBJ2-2 TRBV9 TRBD2 NA TGTGCCAGCAGCGTAGGACTAGCGGAAGTCACCGGGGAGCTGTTTTTT CASSVGLAEVTGELFF
TRBJ2-3 TRBV28 TRBD2 NA TGTGCCAGCAGTTCATTATACCCGGGACTAGCGGGAGACACAGATACGCAGTATTTT CASSSLYPGLAGDTDTQYF
TRBJ2-3 TRBV21-1 NA NA TGTGCCAGCAGCAAAGCGGGGAGGGTGGGAGCAGATACGCAGTATTTT CASSKAGRVGADTQYF
TRBJ2-6 TRBV5-1 TRBD1 NA TGCGCCAGCAGCTTGGTAGGGGGCATAGGTTCTGGGGCCAACGTCCTGACTTTC CASSLVGGIGSGANVLTF
TRBJ1-1 TRBV12-3/TRBV12-4 NA NA TGTGCCAGCAGTTTCGGGGCTGAAGCTTTCTTT CASSFGAEAFF
TRBJ1-2 TRBV2 NA NA TGTGCCAGCAGAGAAAGGGGCGGAGTATATGGCTACACCTTC CASRERGGVYGYTF
TRBJ2-1 TRBV3-1/TRBV3-2 TRBD2 NA TGTGCCAGCAGCCACCTAGCGCGGGGGGTGTCGGAGCAGTTCTTC CASSHLARGVSEQFF
TRBJ1-4 TRBV27 NA NA TGTGCCAGCAATTATCGTTTCCGTGAAAAACTGTTTTTT CASNYRFREKLFF
TRBJ1-2 TRBV30 TRBD1 NA TGTGCCTGGAGTCCTCTTCGGACAGGGGTGAGCTATGGCTACACCTTC CAWSPLRTGVSYGYTF
TRBJ2-3 TRBV27 NA once TGTGCCAGCAGGGGGGCTAGCACAGATACGCAGTATTTT CASRGASTDTQYF
TRBJ2-3 TRBV5-8 NA NA TGTGCCAGCAGCTTGGGTGGGGAGGCAGATACGCAGTATTTT CASSLGGEADTQYF
TRBJ1-3 TRBV11-1 TRBD1 NA TGTGCCAGCAGCCAAACCGGGACAGGAGGAAACACCATATATTTT CASSQTGTGGNTIYF
TRBJ1-2 TRBV5-1 NA NA TGCGCCAGCAGCTTGGAAGTCCAGGGGAATGGCTACACCTTC CASSLEVQGNGYTF
TRBJ1-1 TRBV27 TRBD1 NA TGTGCCAGCAAGACATACTTCCTGACAGGGGCGAACACTGAAGCTTTCTTT CASKTYFLTGANTEAFF
TRBJ1-2 TRBV5-4 NA NA TGTGCCAGCAGCCGGGAGGGGCCAGGGCGGAACTATGGCTACACCTTC CASSREGPGRNYGYTF
TRBJ2-5 TRBV1 NA NA TGCACCAGCAGCCCTGTCTGGCGGGAGGGCCAGGAGACCCAGTACTTC CTSSPVWREGQETQYF
TRBJ2-7 TRBV7-2 NA NA TGTGCCAGCAGCTTAGCCCACGGTCCCTACGAGCAGTACTTC CASSLAHGPYEQYF
TRBJ1-1 TRBV5-1 NA NA TGCGCCAGCAGCTCCCTACGAGCGGCTGCGAACACTGAAGCTTTCTTT CASSSLRAAANTEAFF
TRBJ1-6 TRBV5-5 NA NA TGTGCCAGCAGCTCTGAGGCGGGTTCGACACCCCTCCACTTT CASSSEAGSTPLHF
TRBJ1-1 TRBV10-2 NA NA TGCGCCAGCAGCCCCGTGGACTTGGCTGAAGCTTTCTTT CASSPVDLAEAFF
TRBJ2-2 TRBV15 NA NA TGTGCCACCAGCAGAGGTCCGTTCGAGGGCGGGGAGCTGTTTTTT CATSRGPFEGGELFF
TRBJ2-7 TRBV18 NA NA TGTGCCAGCTCACTAGAGAGCGGCTCCTACGAGCAGTACTTC CASSLESGSYEQYF
TRBJ1-2 TRBV3-1/TRBV3-2 TRBD1 NA TGTGCCAGCAGATCCCTCTCCGGGACAGGGGGTTATGGCTACACCTTC CASRSLSGTGGYGYTF
TRBJ2-2 TRBV5-6 NA NA TGTGCCAGCAGCCCCGGGTTGGGAGCGGAAGCGAACACCGGGGAGCTGTTTTTT CASSPGLGAEANTGELFF
TRBJ1-5 TRBV7-9 NA NA TGTGCCAGCAGCCAACAGGGTCAGCCCCAGCATTTT CASSQQGQPQHF